The rows below give T cell receptor beta chains drawn from one sample of a study of T cell responses to AZD1222 COVID-19 vaccine. Some clones are missing from TCRdb's copy, which holds only in-frame ones; the method was immunoSEQ multiplex PCR. Here the sample spans around 180,000 clones, 85% to 90% being singletons. The specimen comprised peripheral blood, sampled on day 0 of AZD1222 vaccination. The receptors originated from an adult in good health. Each CDR3 is given with its conserved first and last residue. The order of the fields is D gene, J gene, CDR3 length, clone size, V gene, CDR3 DNA, CDR3 protein. D genes are given only for firm matches. Clone sizes are given selectively: once, few, many, or a class where the clone is expanded.

d_gene: NA; j_gene: TRBJ2-2; len: 15; abundance: NA; v_gene: TRBV7-9; CDR3nt: TGTGCCAGCAGCTTAACGCAGGGAAACACCGGGGAGCTGTTTTTT; CDR3aa: CASSLTQGNTGELFF
d_gene: NA; j_gene: TRBJ2-7; len: 11; abundance: NA; v_gene: TRBV28; CDR3nt: TGTGCCAGCAGTTTAGAAGATGAGCAGTACTTC; CDR3aa: CASSLEDEQYF
d_gene: NA; j_gene: TRBJ2-5; len: 15; abundance: NA; v_gene: TRBV2; CDR3nt: TGTGCCAGCAGTGAACACGTGTCGTACCAAGAGACCCAGTACTTC; CDR3aa: CASSEHVSYQETQYF
d_gene: NA; j_gene: TRBJ1-1; len: 17; abundance: NA; v_gene: TRBV30; CDR3nt: TGTGCCTGGAGTCCCGTCCACTCTGTTGTGGGGGCGGTTGAAGCTTTCTTT; CDR3aa: CAWSPVHSVVGAVEAFF
d_gene: NA; j_gene: TRBJ1-3; len: 15; abundance: NA; v_gene: TRBV5-1; CDR3nt: TGCGCCAGCAGCTTGGAAACAGCGACTGGAAACACCATATATTTT; CDR3aa: CASSLETATGNTIYF
d_gene: TRBD2; j_gene: TRBJ2-3; len: 15; abundance: NA; v_gene: TRBV7-2; CDR3nt: TGTGCCAGCAGCTTAACCGGGAGGAGCACAGATACGCAGTATTTT; CDR3aa: CASSLTGRSTDTQYF
d_gene: NA; j_gene: TRBJ2-7; len: 14; abundance: NA; v_gene: TRBV4-1; CDR3nt: TGCGCCAGCAGCCGGGACGGCAGCTCCTACGAGCAGTACTTC; CDR3aa: CASSRDGSSYEQYF
d_gene: NA; j_gene: TRBJ1-2; len: 14; abundance: few; v_gene: TRBV21-1; CDR3nt: TGTGCCAGCAGCAAGCCGCGGAGGCTCTATGGCTACACCTTC; CDR3aa: CASSKPRRLYGYTF
d_gene: NA; j_gene: TRBJ2-1; len: 20; abundance: NA; v_gene: TRBV28; CDR3nt: TGTGCCACCATGTATCCCCTTGTTGCGGTTTACGAGGGCTCCTACAATGAGCAGTTCTTC; CDR3aa: CATMYPLVAVYEGSYNEQFF
d_gene: NA; j_gene: TRBJ1-2; len: 18; abundance: NA; v_gene: TRBV7-9; CDR3nt: TGTGCCAGCAGCTTAGTAGTGCCCGCCGGAGTCCCATCGTTGGGCTACACCTTC; CDR3aa: CASSLVVPAGVPSLGYTF
d_gene: TRBD1; j_gene: TRBJ1-1; len: 15; abundance: NA; v_gene: TRBV6-2/TRBV6-3; CDR3nt: TGTGCCAGCAGTTACTCGCAGGGACAGGGAGATGTTGCTTTCTTT; CDR3aa: CASSYSQGQGDVAFF
d_gene: NA; j_gene: TRBJ1-2; len: 14; abundance: NA; v_gene: TRBV27; CDR3nt: TGTGCCAGCAGTTTTGATATGGGGTACTATGGCTACACCTTC; CDR3aa: CASSFDMGYYGYTF
d_gene: NA; j_gene: TRBJ2-2; len: 17; abundance: NA; v_gene: TRBV11-2; CDR3nt: TGTGCCAGCAGCTTACCGCTTGTACGGACCAACACCGGGGAGCTGTTTTTT; CDR3aa: CASSLPLVRTNTGELFF
d_gene: TRBD1; j_gene: TRBJ1-5; len: 14; abundance: NA; v_gene: TRBV19; CDR3nt: TGTGCCAGTGAAGGACAGGGCAGGACTCAGCCCCAGCATTTT; CDR3aa: CASEGQGRTQPQHF
d_gene: NA; j_gene: TRBJ2-5; len: 14; abundance: NA; v_gene: TRBV30; CDR3nt: TGTGCCTGGAGTCGATGGGGAGTGGCAGAGACCCAGTACTTC; CDR3aa: CAWSRWGVAETQYF
d_gene: TRBD1; j_gene: TRBJ1-5; len: 13; abundance: NA; v_gene: TRBV30; CDR3nt: TGTGCCTGGAATACAGGGGCGCGTCAGCCCCAGCATTTT; CDR3aa: CAWNTGARQPQHF
d_gene: TRBD2; j_gene: TRBJ2-3; len: 16; abundance: NA; v_gene: TRBV7-8; CDR3nt: TGTGCCAGCAGCTTAGCGCCGGCGGGAGGCACAGATACGCAGTATTTT; CDR3aa: CASSLAPAGGTDTQYF
d_gene: NA; j_gene: TRBJ1-5; len: 13; abundance: NA; v_gene: TRBV7-2; CDR3nt: TGTGCCAGCAGCTTATCCCAGGAACAGCCCCAGCATTTT; CDR3aa: CASSLSQEQPQHF